This passage covers 8 T cell receptor beta chains from one sample sequenced in a study of blood T cell repertoires in COVID-19 (dated by TCRdb to the early 2020s). The library was produced with the immunoSEQ multiplex PCR assay. In its TCRdb copy, this immuneACCESS table keeps in-frame sequences only and misses some clones. Where compared with another copy, unresolved V genes explain less than half of these, and the others have no known cause. The sample table records 95,000 to 120,000 clones; 70% to 90% of these occur just once. The ten top clones hold about 3.6% of the sample. The sequencing input was peripheral blood. The source is a man aged 35 to 55 with acute or convalescent COVID-19.

The chain links TRBV5-1 to TRBJ2-2; 11 bases align to TRBD2. V was pared by 3 bases and J by 3 bases, with 16 bases of the junction left unmatched. CDR1 SGHRS and CDR2 YFSETQ come from the germline V gene. The CDR3 runs to 20 residues. CDR3 nucleotide sequence: TGCGCCAGCAGCTATCCGCGGAGGCTAGCGGGGGGAAGGGACACCGGGGAGCTGTTTTTT. As protein: CASSYPRRLAGGRDTGELFF.

The chain combines TRBV7-2 with TRBJ1-2; maybe TRBD1 (5 bases). Between the trimmed V and J ends, which lost 2 bases and 0 bases, there was a span of 13 bases. Germline loops: CDR1 SGHTA, CDR2 FQGNSA. The CDR3 loop spans 16 amino acids. CDR3: CASSLYLGGTNYGYTF. CDR3 DNA: TGTGCCAGCAGCTTATATCTTGGGGGGACTAACTATGGCTACACCTTC.

This rearrangement joins TRBV7-3 to TRBJ2-7, with D possibly TRBD2 on 6 matching bases. This CDR3 contains 18 residues. V was cut by 5 bases and J by 2 bases, with 25 bases left in between. Per the germline V gene, CDR1 is SGHTA and CDR2 is FQGTGA. The CDR3 region is CASSPKLAEEGFPYEQYF. Written as DNA, the CDR3 is TGTGCCAGCAGCCCAAAGTTAGCCGAGGAGGGGTTCCCCTACGAGCAGTACTTC.

V and J are TRBV10-3 and TRBJ2-3, with D possibly matching TRBD1 (6 bases). Germline V gene lookup returns CDR1 ENHRY and CDR2 SYGVKD. This CDR3 is built from 15 residues. With 6 bases removed from V and 3 bases from J, the gap between germline ends came to 16 bases. CDR3 protein: CAIRSRTASTDTQYF. CDR3 in DNA: TGTGCCATCAGGTCCCGGACAGCCTCAACAGATACGCAGTATTTT.

Here the CDR3 DNA reads TGTGCCAGCAGCGTAGATGGGCGCACAGATACGCAGTATTTT. It codes for CASSVDGRTDTQYF. The rearrangement links TRBV9 to TRBJ2-3; no firm D call. Germline CDR1 reads SGDLS; CDR2 reads YYNGEE. This CDR3 comprises 14 residues. The V and J ends lost 0 bases and 1 base respectively, with 6 bases between them.

This chain links TRBV10-3 with TRBJ2-5, with 11 bases aligning to TRBD2. Germline CDR1 ENHRY, CDR2 SYGVKD. V dropped 10 bases and J dropped 0; count of bases not matched to a gene: 13. This CDR3 is 17 amino acids long. CDR3 in DNA: TGTGCCACCCGGACTAGCGGGCTAGGTTTGTACCAAGAGACCCAGTACTTC. Translated, it gives CATRTSGLGLYQETQYF.

This clone was observed once. The chain carries TRBV15 and TRBJ1-2; tentatively, D is TRBD1 (6 bases). The CDR3 runs to 15 residues. The germline V gene has CDR1 LNHNV and CDR2 YYDKDF (reference sequence). Trimming pared 0 bases from V and 3 bases from J, leaving 11 bases between. The CDR3 loop is CATSREGAGDYGYTF. CDR3 nucleotide sequence: TGTGCCACCAGCAGAGAAGGAGCAGGGGACTATGGCTACACCTTC.

The chain combines TRBV24-1 with TRBJ2-3; 9 bases match TRBD1. The V gene end was trimmed by 6 bases and the J gene end by 3 bases; junction bases not matched to a gene: 3. The CDR3 runs 14 residues. Germline lookup yields CDR1 KGHDR and CDR2 SFDVKD. The chain's CDR3 is CATSLGQGTDTQYF. The CDR3 DNA follows: TGTGCCACCAGTCTGGGACAGGGTACAGATACGCAGTATTTT.